One sample yielded the 28 T cell receptor beta chains listed below, sequenced in a study of blood T cells in healthy people across ages. A second roughly 6 to 11 cycle PCR used barcoded and J-beta primers. TCRdb itself ran the 5' RACE reads through MiXCR, one entry per CDR3 protein. The sample contains about 780,000 distinct CDR3 sequences, 46% of which appear only once. Sequences were obtained from blood. Every receptor here comes from a man of 80 years or more in good health.

In its sample, this clonotype was seen a few times. CDR3 nucleotide sequence: TGTGCCAGCAGGATACCCGGGACGCAAGTTCGGGATGAGCAGTACTTC. It codes for CASRIPGTQVRDEQYF. The chain has TRBV6-5 and TRBJ2-5; D is perhaps TRBD1 or TRBD2 (5 bases each). The CDR3 consists of 16 residues. V lost 6 bases and J 11 bases, leaving 28 bases between the germline ends. Germline CDR1 is MNHEY and CDR2 is SVGAGI.

In this sample, this clonotype turned up a few times. V gene TRBV10-3 combines with J gene TRBJ2-1, with D perhaps matching TRBD1 (6 bases). The CDR3 runs to 18 residues. Trimming cost V 3 bases and J 0 bases, with 18 bases left between them. Germline-derived CDR1 and CDR2 are ENHRY and SYGVKD. Here the CDR3 DNA reads TGTGCCATCAGTGAAGTTGACAGGCCAAGGAGCTCCTACAATGAGCAGTTCTTC. It specifies CAISEVDRPRSSYNEQFF.

The table lists this clonotype with many counts. The chain joins TRBV10-3 to TRBJ1-5, with unresolved D. V was clipped by 3 bases and J by 2 bases, with 2 bases between them. The CDR3 runs to 12 residues. Per germline, CDR1 ENHRY and CDR2 SYGVKD. As DNA, the CDR3 is TGTGCCATCAGTGACCGCAATCAGCCCCAGCATTTT. It specifies CAISDRNQPQHF.

This clonotype was observed a few times. This chain connects TRBV13 to TRBJ2-7; TRBD2 matches 8 bases. The CDR3 spans 18 residues. Germline CDR1 reads PRHDT; CDR2 reads FYEKMQ (reference sequence). J was trimmed by 5 bases and V by 0 bases; bases with no gene match: 15. In DNA, the CDR3 is TGTGCCAGCAGCTTAGGCGGCAGGGGAGCGGGAGCAAGGAACGAGCAGTACTTC. This gives the protein CASSLGGRGAGARNEQYF.

This clonotype was observed a few times. This chain uses TRBV12-3 or TRBV12-4 with TRBJ1-4; tentative D call: TRBD1 (5 bases). V dropped 3 bases and J dropped 6 bases, with 11 bases sitting between them. The CDR3 runs 14 residues. CDR3 protein: CASSFRRDDEKLFF. CDR3 bases: TGTGCCAGCAGTTTTCGTCGGGACGATGAAAAACTGTTTTTT.

The V and J genes are TRBV6-2 or TRBV6-3 and TRBJ1-2; D may be TRBD1 (6 bases). Looked up from germline, CDR1 is MNHEY and CDR2 is SVGEGT. This CDR3 is 13 amino acids long. V was shortened by 6 bases and J by 2 bases, with 10 bases between the two germline ends. The CDR3 bases are TGTGCCAGCAGGTGGACAGAGAACTATGGCTACACCTTC. It specifies CASRWTENYGYTF.

CDR3 sequence (DNA): TGTGCCAGCACCCGGCGGCAGGGGGGACAAGAGACCCAGTACTTC. Translating gives CASTRRQGGQETQYF. The chain carries TRBV6-5 and TRBJ2-5; possible D gene TRBD1, 7 bases. The germline gives CDR1 MNHEY, CDR2 SVGAGI. This CDR3 contains 15 residues. Trimming removed 7 bases from V and 2 bases from J, with 17 bases in between.

This clonotype occurred a few times. The J gene is TRBJ2-3, the V gene TRBV20-1; 8 positions agree with TRBD2. Losses at the gene ends were 3 bases for V and 0 bases for J; bases not matched to a gene: 5. The germline V gene has CDR1 DFQATT and CDR2 SNEGSKA (reference sequence). The CDR3 has 15 residues. The CDR3, as DNA: TGCAGTGCTAGGAAGCGGGAGTTTAGCACAGATACGCAGTATTTT. As protein: CSARKREFSTDTQYF.

This clonotype was seen a handful of times. The chain employs TRBV4-1 and TRBJ2-1; TRBD1 matches 9 bases. CDR1 MGHRA and CDR2 YSYEKL come from the germline V gene. There are 16 residues in the CDR3. V trimming: 0 bases; J trimming: 4 bases; junction bases outside the gene matches: 4. The CDR3 DNA follows: TGCGCCAGCAGCCAAGAGGGGGGACAGGGATACAATGAGCAGTTCTTC. This gives the protein CASSQEGGQGYNEQFF.

This clonotype showed up many times. The genes are TRBV5-1 and TRBJ2-1; 8 nucleotides line up with TRBD1. Germline trimming cut 4 bases from V and 4 bases from J; bases unmatched to any gene: 4. Germline V gene sequence: CDR1 SGHRS, CDR2 YFSETQ. CDR3 size: 14 residues. The CDR3 bases are TGCGCCAGCAGCCCCCGACAGGGGTACAATGAGCAGTTCTTC. It specifies CASSPRQGYNEQFF.

In this sample, this clonotype turned up a few times. The chain links TRBV29-1 to TRBJ2-4, with 7 bases matching TRBD1. Germline lookup yields CDR1 SQVTM and CDR2 ANQGSEA. With V trimmed by 2 bases and J by 1 base, 5 bases remained unmatched. The CDR3 covers 15 residues. The CDR3, as DNA: TGCAGCGTTGAATGGACGACAGGGGCCAAAAACATTCAGTACTTC. Translating gives CSVEWTTGAKNIQYF.

The CDR3 sequence is CASSLVPAGTPLNTQYF. The CDR3 DNA follows: TGTGCCAGCAGCTTAGTTCCAGCGGGTACCCCCCTTAATACGCAGTATTTT. The chain employs TRBV7-2 and TRBJ2-3, with D tentatively TRBD2 (6 bases). Trimming took off 1 base at V and 7 bases at J, with 21 bases between the two ends. The CDR3 length is 17 residues. The germline gives CDR1 SGHTA, CDR2 FQGNSA.

The chain joins TRBV5-1 to TRBJ1-1; D remains ambiguous. Germline CDR1 SGHRS, CDR2 YFSETQ. Deletions cut 3 bases from V and 1 base from J, with 13 bases between. This CDR3 has 15 amino acids. The CDR3 spells CASSSSSGPNTEAFF. CDR3 in DNA: TGCGCCAGCAGCTCGTCGAGCGGGCCGAACACTGAAGCTTTCTTT.

This clonotype was counted a few times. The chain recombines TRBV2 with TRBJ2-3, with 8 bases identical to TRBD1. Trimming at V came to 8 bases and at J to 1 base, leaving 5 bases not matched to a gene. CDR1 and CDR2 (germline): SNHLY, FYNNEI. There are 14 residues in the CDR3. As DNA, the CDR3 is TGTGCCAGCCTACCGGGACAGGGCACAGATACGCAGTATTTT. It yields the protein CASLPGQGTDTQYF.

The genes are TRBV7-2 and TRBJ1-4, with D possibly matching TRBD1 (6 bases). Per the germline V gene, CDR1 is SGHTA and CDR2 is FQGNSA. The CDR3 extends over 16 amino acids. V was trimmed by 4 bases and J by 0 bases, leaving 12 bases between them. The CDR3 loop reads CASSSETGATNEKLFF. For the CDR3, the DNA is TGTGCCAGCAGCTCCGAGACAGGTGCAACTAATGAAAAACTGTTTTTT.

The V call is TRBV20-1, the J call TRBJ2-3; weak D call: TRBD2 (6 bases). CDR1 and CDR2 (germline): DFQATT, SNEGSKA (reference sequence). The CDR3 is made up of 15 amino acids. The V gene lost 5 bases and the J gene lost 2 bases, with 17 bases spanning the gap. The CDR3 reads CSAQIGQRVTDTQYF. The CDR3, as DNA: TGCAGTGCTCAAATCGGCCAGCGGGTCACAGATACGCAGTATTTT.

This clonotype was counted a few times. J is TRBJ2-1 and V is TRBV20-1; TRBD2 aligns across 11 bases. The CDR3 sequence is 14 residues long. After removal of 4 bases from V and 8 bases from J, the junction contained 7 bases not matched to a gene. CDR1 and CDR2 (germline): DFQATT, SNEGSKA (reference sequence). CDR3 sequence reads: CSATASGRIHEQFF. As DNA, the CDR3 is TGCAGTGCTACCGCTAGCGGGAGGATCCATGAGCAGTTCTTC.

V usage is TRBV6-1 and J usage is TRBJ2-7; D is perhaps TRBD2 (6 bases). Trimming stripped 4 bases from V and 3 bases from J, with 13 bases between. In germline, CDR1 is MNHNS, CDR2 SASEGT. The length of the CDR3 is 14 residues. CDR3 DNA: TGTGCCAGCAGTGCCTCCCTGGAGGGCTACGAGCAGTACTTC. Translated: CASSASLEGYEQYF.

Turning to this clonotype: One base away lies a much larger clone, so this may be a sequencing read error. The chain recombines TRBV7-6 with TRBJ2-7, with D tentatively TRBD1 or TRBD2 (5 bases each). Trimming pared 2 bases from V and 9 bases from J, leaving 14 bases between. The CDR3 runs 13 residues. Germline V gives CDR1 SGHVS, CDR2 FNYEAQ. In DNA, the CDR3 is TGTGCCAGCAGCTTAAAAAGTTGGGACGGGCAGTACTTC. This gives the protein CASSLKSWDGQYF.

The chain couples TRBV4-3 to TRBJ2-3; 11 nucleotides align to TRBD2. V was clipped by 0 bases and J by 4 bases; unmatched bases: 3. Germline V gives CDR1 LGHNA, CDR2 YSLEER. The CDR3 totals 16 residues. The CDR3 DNA reads TGCGCCAGCAGCCAAGAGGTAGCGGGAGGGCCAGATACGCAGTATTTT. Translating gives CASSQEVAGGPDTQYF.

The chain couples TRBV28 to TRBJ2-7; 9 nucleotides match TRBD2. V was clipped by 1 base and J by 1 base; unmatched bases: 11. The germline CDR1 and CDR2 sequences are MDHEN and SYDVKM. The CDR3 is 18 residues long. The CDR3 DNA reads TGTGCCAGCAGTTTATTAGGACTAGCGCCCCTTCCTTCCTACGAGCAGTACTTC. Encoded protein: CASSLLGLAPLPSYEQYF.

This clonotype was observed a handful of times. This chain links TRBV27 with TRBJ1-6; 7 bases are shared with TRBD1. This CDR3 is built from 14 residues. V was clipped by 2 bases and J by 7 bases; unmatched bases: 2. Germline-derived CDR1 and CDR2 are MNHEY and SMNVEV (reference sequence). DNA for the CDR3: TGTGCCAGCAGTTTAGCCAGGGGGAATTCACCCCTCCACTTT. Translating gives CASSLARGNSPLHF.

J is TRBJ2-7 and V is TRBV7-8, with D perhaps given as TRBD1 or TRBD2 (6 bases each). The CDR3 loop spans 15 amino acids. Looked up from germline, CDR1 is SGHVS and CDR2 is FQNEAQ. Deletions cut 1 base from V and 1 base from J, with 11 bases between. Written as DNA, the CDR3 is TGTGCCAGCAGCTTAGATGGGGGGCGATCCTACGAGCAGTACTTC. It is translated as CASSLDGGRSYEQYF. Full variable domain (remainder filled in from reference TRBV7-8 and TRBJ2-7): GAGVSQSPRYKVAKRGQDVALRCDPISGHVSLFWYQQALGQGPEFLTYFQNEAQLDKSGLPSDRFFAERPEGSVSTLKIQRTQQEDSAVYLCASSLDGGRSYEQYFGPGTRLTVT.

The chain uses TRBV29-1 and TRBJ2-5, with D perhaps TRBD2 (5 bases). The CDR3 has 13 residues. Germline assignment: CDR1 SQVTM and CDR2 ANQGSEA. Deletions cut 5 bases from V and 3 bases from J, with 13 bases between. CDR3 in DNA: TGCAGCGTTAACCCCGCGAGGGAAGAGACCCAGTACTTC. Its protein is CSVNPAREETQYF.

Here the CDR3 DNA reads TGTGCCAGCAGTTACGACAGGGATTTCTACAATGAGCAGTTCTTC. Translated: CASSYDRDFYNEQFF. V is TRBV28 and J is TRBJ2-1, with 7 bases identical to TRBD1. Germline lookup yields CDR1 MDHEN and CDR2 SYDVKM. After removal of 4 bases from V and 3 bases from J, the junction contained 6 bases not matched to a gene. The CDR3 length is 15 residues.

The chain recombines TRBV29-1 with TRBJ1-2; 8 bases agree with TRBD1. Germline values: CDR1 SQVTM, CDR2 ANQGSEA. The junction had 13 bases not matched to a gene; V was cut back by 8 bases and J by 2 bases. The CDR3 is 15 residues long. CDR3 amino acids: CSLEGQAQGNYGYTF. The DNA for the CDR3 is TGCAGCCTCGAGGGACAGGCTCAGGGCAACTATGGCTACACCTTC.

A single count supports this clonotype. A much larger clone lies a single base off, so this may be a read error. The chain is built from TRBV7-2 and TRBJ2-1, with D possibly called TRBD1 or TRBD2 (5 bases each). Germline values: CDR1 SGHTA, CDR2 FQGNSA. The V end lost 0 bases, the J end lost 12 bases, and 15 bases lay between the germline ends. This CDR3 is built from 14 residues. The CDR3 DNA reads as TGTGCCAGCAGCTTAGCGCATGGGGTTGGGGGGCAGTTCTTC. Translated, it gives CASSLAHGVGGQFF.

The rearrangement joins TRBV7-2 to TRBJ2-5; a weak D match, TRBD2 (6 bases). The assigned J gene may be wrong: the sequence end matches TRBJ2-7 better. The CDR3 has 18 amino acids. Per germline, CDR1 SGHTA and CDR2 FQGNSA. The CDR3 reads CASSSARSAGSYAYEQYF. For the CDR3, the DNA is TGTGCCAGCAGCTCCGCCCGGTCGGCGGGAAGCTACGCCTACGAGCAGTACTTC.